This TCR beta chain was documented in a study of cytomegalovirus exposure and HLA in healthy donors. The PCR was carried out with 60 Vbeta primers and 13 Jbeta primers. Assay used: immunoSEQ multiplex PCR; TCRdb lists only in-frame clones, some missing. Of approximately 97,000 clones listed, 77% are singletons. Only a few counts were recorded for this clone. V dropped 6 bases and J dropped 4; count of bases not matched to a gene: 7. The CDR3 sequence is 15 residues long. Germline-derived CDR1 and CDR2 are SNHLY and FYNNEI. The sequence was collected from a male donor in good health and CMV-seropositive. The sequenced material came from PBMCs. The chain carries TRBV2 and TRBJ2-1; 9 nucleotides match TRBD1. The CDR3: CASRVETGGYNEQFF. CDR3 in DNA: TGTGCCAGCAGGGTTGAGACAGGGGGTTACAATGAGCAGTTCTTC.